Below, 9 T cell receptor beta chains from the same sample are listed, as sequenced in a study of CD8+ T cells in alopecia areata. RNA was extracted and reverse transcribed into cDNA as the sequencing template. Sequencing used immunoSEQ multiplex PCR; TCRdb keeps in-frame clones, though not all of them. Listed for the sample are approximately 110,000 clones, none seen a single time. The sequencing sample was made of lesional skin. The origin of the receptors is a C3H/HeJ mouse with alopecia areata. The MHC haplotype of the strain is H2-k.

Comments on this clone: All gene names here are mouse names. The part of the CDR3 DNA that was read is TGTGCCAGCAGTGATCAGCAGGGGGCGGACTATGCT. Translation gives CASSDQQGADYA. The full CDR3 is CASSDQQGADYAEQFF. The V and J genes are TRBV13-3 and TRBJ2-1, with TRBD1 matching 8 bases. The read terminates 4 residues ahead of where the CDR3 ends, so the germline J gene completes it. Germline V gene sequence: CDR1 NNHDY, CDR2 SYVADS. The CDR3 is made up of 16 amino acids. The junction had 5 bases not matched to a gene; V was cut back by 1 base and J by 2 bases.

Worth noting for this clone: Gene names and germline refer to mouse. The read is 4 residues too short to cover the CDR3 end, so that end is filled in from the germline J gene. The chain employs TRBV13-3 and TRBJ2-3; the match to TRBD2 covers 11 bases. V was clipped by 2 bases and J by 3 bases; unmatched bases: 2. Germline CDR1 and CDR2: NNHDY and SYVADS. This CDR3 has 15 residues. The CDR3 loop is CASSELGGLAETLYF. The DNA read from the CDR3 is TGTGCCAGCAGTGAACTGGGGGGGCTGGCAGAA.

Note on this clone: The gene symbols are mouse symbols. CDR3 amino acids: CASSEWIQKNSDYTF. CDR3 DNA, as far as it was read: TGTGCCAGCAGTGAATGGATACAGAAAAACTCC. The rearrangement uses TRBV13-3 and TRBJ1-2; D gene uncertain. The CDR3 end falls 4 residues outside the read, so it is completed with the germline J gene. The CDR3 has 15 residues. V was pared by 2 bases and J by 1 base, with 12 bases between. CDR1 and CDR2 from the germline V gene are NNHDY and SYVADS.

To note about this clone: Any gene name here is a mouse gene name. The read stops 4 residues short of the end of the CDR3; the missing end is completed from the germline J gene. The rearrangement joins TRBV17 to TRBJ2-2; D possibly corresponds to TRBD2 (5 bases). CDR1 and CDR2 from the germline V gene are MNHDT and YYDKIL. This CDR3 contains 15 residues. The ends were cut back, 0 bases at V and 2 bases at J, with 7 bases in the middle. Here the CDR3 reads CASSRDLGNTGQLYF. The sequenced CDR3 bases are TGTGCTAGCAGTAGAGACCTGGGCAACACCGGG. Drawing the rest from reference TRBV17 and TRBJ2-2, the complete variable domain is DTTVKQNPRYKLARVGKPVNLICSQTMNHDTMYWYQKKPNQAPKLLLFYYDKILNREADTFEKFQSSRPNNSFCSLYIGSAGLEYSAMYLCASSRDLGNTGQLYFGEGSKLTVL.

A word on this clone: The listed genes are named as in mouse. The sequence runs out 4 residues before the end of the CDR3; the remainder is reconstructed from the germline J gene. This sequence joins TRBV5 and TRBJ2-2, with 7 bases fitting TRBD2. The CDR3 loop spans 15 amino acids. V lost 4 bases to trimming and J lost 0 bases; unmatched junction nucleotides: 2. Germline CDR1 and CDR2: LGHNA and YNLKQL (reference sequence). CDR3 in amino acids: CASSLDWTNTGQLYF. The sequenced CDR3 bases are TGTGCCAGCAGCCTGGACTGGACAAACACCGGG.

This clone was picked up a small number of times. The gene names given are mouse names. The read ends 4 residues before the CDR3 terminus; that terminus is restored from the germline J gene. V is TRBV13-3 and J is TRBJ1-4; D is uncertain. Germline V CDR1 and CDR2: NNHDY, SYVADS. The CDR3 has 12 residues. V was clipped by 5 bases and J by 5 bases, with 7 bases between them. The CDR3 DNA, read in part, is TGTGCCAGCAGCACAAAGAACGAA. This gives the protein CASSTKNE. In full, the CDR3 is CASSTKNERLFF.

The table lists this clone with a few counts. Gene names refer to mouse genes. The CDR3 is cut off 4 residues early in the read; its end comes from the germline J gene. This chain connects TRBV19 to TRBJ1-1, with D perhaps matching TRBD1 (5 bases). The CDR3 loop spans 13 amino acids. The germline V gene encodes CDR1 FNHDT and CDR2 SITEND (reference sequence). V gave up 2 bases and J gave up 3 bases, with 8 bases separating them. This chain's CDR3 is CASSIRRDTEVFF. The part of the CDR3 DNA that was read is TGTGCCAGCAGTATCCGCAGGGACACA.

This clone was picked up a small number of times. These gene names are mouse names. The read gets to within 4 residues of the CDR3 end, and the germline J gene fills in the rest. The V and J genes are TRBV13-3 and TRBJ2-2; D possibly corresponds to TRBD1 (5 bases). Germline CDR1 reads NNHDY; CDR2 reads SYVADS. V dropped 5 bases and J dropped 2 bases, with 10 bases sitting between them. The CDR3 length is 14 residues. The CDR3 sequence: CASRKQENTGQLYF. CDR3 DNA, as far as it was read: TGTGCCAGCAGAAAACAGGAGAACACCGGG.

This clone was counted a few times. Gene and germline names: mouse. The DNA ends 4 residues before the CDR3 does, and the rest of the CDR3 is filled in from the germline J gene. The rearrangement links TRBV13-3 to TRBJ2-7, with 7 nucleotides matching TRBD2. Germline values: CDR1 NNHDY, CDR2 SYVADS. V dropped 1 base and J dropped 1; count of bases not matched to a gene: 2. This CDR3 comprises 14 residues. The sequenced CDR3 bases are TGTGCCAGCAGTGATCTCTGGGGGTCCTAT. This translates into CASSDLWGSY. The complete CDR3 reads CASSDLWGSYEQYF.